The clone carrying this T cell receptor beta chain occurred a few times. The data belong to a study of T cell changes during pregnancy in multiple sclerosis. TCRdb's table, derived via immunoSEQ multiplex PCR, lists solely in-frame clones and lacks some. The data show about 36,000 clones, 89% seen once. The CDR3 has 15 residues. V was trimmed by 0 bases and J by 4 bases, leaving 12 bases between them. Germline-derived CDR1 and CDR2 are SGHVS and FNYEAQ. The origin of this receptor is a female donor with multiple sclerosis, enrolled in a pregnancy study. Sample: CD8+ T cells from peripheral blood mononuclear cells, taken in the third trimester of pregnancy. This chain connects TRBV7-6 to TRBJ1-1; possible D gene TRBD1, 5 bases. The CDR3 loop reads CASSLAGRGSTEAFF. The CDR3, as DNA: TGTGCCAGCAGCTTAGCGGGTAGGGGTAGCACTGAAGCTTTCTTT. Using reference TRBV7-6 and TRBJ1-1 for the parts outside the CDR3, the full variable domain is GAGVSQSPRYKVTKRGQDVALRCDPISGHVSLYWYRQALGQGPEFLTYFNYEAQQDKSGLPNDRFSAERPEGSISTLTIQRTEQRDSAMYRCASSLAGRGSTEAFFGQGTRLTVV.